This T cell receptor (beta chain) was sequenced in a study of blood T cell repertoires in COVID-19. Authors' data handling: How many nucleated cells were present was estimated from reference gene primer amplification. Data came from immunoSEQ multiplex PCR; TCRdb stores just in-frame clones and leaves some out. For V, J and clone size, that table is used; D and trimming come from the DNA. The repertoire holds roughly 70,000 clones, with about nine tenths as singletons. V was trimmed by 5 bases and J by 6 bases, leaving 22 bases between them. The V gene's germline CDR1 is SGHAT and CDR2 FQNNGV. The CDR3 length is 16 residues.

The sequenced sample consisted of peripheral blood. This clonotype originated in a man aged 60-69 years with acute or convalescent COVID-19. The rearrangement joins TRBV11-2 to TRBJ1-2, with D possibly TRBD1 on 6 matching bases. The CDR3 coding sequence is TGTGCCAGCAGCCCCGGCCAGAGTCTGGACAGCCATGGCTACACCTTC. This encodes CASSPGQSLDSHGYTF. The whole variable domain, remainder taken from reference TRBV11-2 and TRBJ1-2, is EAGVAQSPRYKIIEKRQSVAFWCNPISGHATLYWYQQILGQGPKLLIQFQNNGVVDDSQLPKDRFSAERLKGVDSTLKIQPAKLEDSAVYLCASSPGQSLDSHGYTFGSGTRLTVV.